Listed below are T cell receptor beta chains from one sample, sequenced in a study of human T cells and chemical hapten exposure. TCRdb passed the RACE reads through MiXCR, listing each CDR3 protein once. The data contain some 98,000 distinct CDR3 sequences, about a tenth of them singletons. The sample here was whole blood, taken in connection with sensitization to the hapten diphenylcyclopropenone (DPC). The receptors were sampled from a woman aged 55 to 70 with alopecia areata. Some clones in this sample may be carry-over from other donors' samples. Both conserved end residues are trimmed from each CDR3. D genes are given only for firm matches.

CDR3aa: ASSVGNQPQH
j_gene: TRBJ1-5
v_gene: TRBV9
d_gene: -

CDR3aa: SATSARGGTDTQY
j_gene: TRBJ2-3
v_gene: TRBV20-1
d_gene: TRBD2

CDR3aa: ASSPYGGVETQY
j_gene: TRBJ2-5
v_gene: TRBV5-4
d_gene: -

CDR3aa: ASSGGLGYT
j_gene: TRBJ1-2
v_gene: TRBV5-6
d_gene: -

CDR3aa: ASWPGQAVGELF
j_gene: TRBJ2-2
v_gene: TRBV10-2
d_gene: -

CDR3aa: ASSPVRPTGELF
j_gene: TRBJ2-2
v_gene: TRBV5-1
d_gene: -

CDR3aa: ASIGDSLNTEAF
j_gene: TRBJ1-1
v_gene: TRBV2
d_gene: TRBD1

CDR3aa: ASSLVSAGDTQY
j_gene: TRBJ2-3
v_gene: TRBV5-5
d_gene: -

CDR3aa: SARQASDTQY
j_gene: TRBJ2-3
v_gene: TRBV20-1
d_gene: -

CDR3aa: ASSQTGGEYQPQH
j_gene: TRBJ1-5
v_gene: TRBV5-1
d_gene: -

CDR3aa: ASSRDRFGYEQY
j_gene: TRBJ2-7
v_gene: TRBV19
d_gene: -

CDR3aa: SARGSGGTTDTQY
j_gene: TRBJ2-3
v_gene: TRBV20-1
d_gene: TRBD2

CDR3aa: ASSQTGSYTEAF
j_gene: TRBJ1-1
v_gene: TRBV7-9
d_gene: TRBD1

CDR3aa: ASSRDTTGGRRDTQY
j_gene: TRBJ2-3
v_gene: TRBV3-1
d_gene: -

CDR3aa: ASSPGQFNEKLF
j_gene: TRBJ1-4
v_gene: TRBV5-1
d_gene: TRBD1

CDR3aa: ATRGDGNYGYT
j_gene: TRBJ1-2
v_gene: TRBV2
d_gene: TRBD1

CDR3aa: ASSPGQGVYEQY
j_gene: TRBJ2-7
v_gene: TRBV5-1
d_gene: TRBD1

CDR3aa: AISTENTEAF
j_gene: TRBJ1-1
v_gene: TRBV10-3
d_gene: -

CDR3aa: ASSQDHSGALISQETQY
j_gene: TRBJ2-5
v_gene: TRBV14
d_gene: -

CDR3aa: ASSLDIGGGITEAF
j_gene: TRBJ1-1
v_gene: TRBV5-1
d_gene: TRBD1

CDR3aa: ASSALYTYEQY
j_gene: TRBJ2-7
v_gene: TRBV6-1
d_gene: -

CDR3aa: ASSHGEASGGKETQY
j_gene: TRBJ2-5
v_gene: TRBV4-1
d_gene: TRBD2

CDR3aa: ASSFGTGGSGANVLT
j_gene: TRBJ2-6
v_gene: TRBV18
d_gene: TRBD1

CDR3aa: ASSEAPTTEYQETQY
j_gene: TRBJ2-5
v_gene: TRBV2
d_gene: -

CDR3aa: ASSQDPDSSQF
j_gene: TRBJ2-1
v_gene: TRBV3-1
d_gene: -

CDR3aa: AISAGGDETQY
j_gene: TRBJ2-5
v_gene: TRBV10-3
d_gene: TRBD2

CDR3aa: ASSSTDNEAF
j_gene: TRBJ1-1
v_gene: TRBV5-1
d_gene: -

CDR3aa: ASSMVVAAETDTQY
j_gene: TRBJ2-3
v_gene: TRBV12-3/TRBV12-4
d_gene: -

CDR3aa: ASTDSGQRTYEQY
j_gene: TRBJ2-7
v_gene: TRBV28
d_gene: -

CDR3aa: ASSIPSRPGLATFSHNEQF
j_gene: TRBJ2-1
v_gene: TRBV19
d_gene: TRBD2

CDR3aa: SVRVTGTDTQY
j_gene: TRBJ2-3
v_gene: TRBV29-1
d_gene: -

CDR3aa: SVASEAGALSGNTIY
j_gene: TRBJ1-3
v_gene: TRBV29-1
d_gene: -

CDR3aa: ASSFVRGDTQY
j_gene: TRBJ2-3
v_gene: TRBV5-1
d_gene: -

CDR3aa: ASSGKIWGPAQSYT
j_gene: TRBJ1-2
v_gene: TRBV6-1
d_gene: -

CDR3aa: ASSSLTGATAGELF
j_gene: TRBJ2-2
v_gene: TRBV7-9
d_gene: TRBD1

CDR3aa: ASSRISGGARNEQF
j_gene: TRBJ2-1
v_gene: TRBV5-1
d_gene: TRBD2

CDR3aa: SAGASSDTQY
j_gene: TRBJ2-3
v_gene: TRBV20-1
d_gene: -

CDR3aa: ASSAGSSSYEQY
j_gene: TRBJ2-7
v_gene: TRBV10-1
d_gene: -

CDR3aa: ASSENRWRAGSGEQF
j_gene: TRBJ2-1
v_gene: TRBV6-1
d_gene: -

CDR3aa: ASSSSGGYEQY
j_gene: TRBJ2-7
v_gene: TRBV5-1
d_gene: TRBD2

CDR3aa: SAKPPGQTTVQY
j_gene: TRBJ2-7
v_gene: TRBV20-1
d_gene: TRBD1

CDR3aa: ASSPGGSGGYT
j_gene: TRBJ1-2
v_gene: TRBV10-1
d_gene: -

CDR3aa: ASSLMGNIRTGELF
j_gene: TRBJ2-2
v_gene: TRBV7-9
d_gene: -

CDR3aa: ASSPSADYGYT
j_gene: TRBJ1-2
v_gene: TRBV18
d_gene: -

CDR3aa: ASSSGQGGTEAF
j_gene: TRBJ1-1
v_gene: TRBV11-2
d_gene: TRBD1

CDR3aa: ASSQGTLGAF
j_gene: TRBJ1-1
v_gene: TRBV3-1
d_gene: -

CDR3aa: ASSVGTRVYNEQF
j_gene: TRBJ2-1
v_gene: TRBV7-9
d_gene: TRBD2

CDR3aa: ASRTGTDSNQPQH
j_gene: TRBJ1-5
v_gene: TRBV5-1
d_gene: TRBD1

CDR3aa: SARPLDRSKGDGYT
j_gene: TRBJ1-2
v_gene: TRBV20-1
d_gene: -